This T cell receptor (beta chain) was documented in a study of tumor-infiltrating lymphocytes in primary liver carcinoma. Each 20-30 mg portion of unsorted bulk tissue served as the source for co-extraction of RNA and DNA. Researchers generated TCR beta cDNA from 500 ng of total RNA, relying on a constant-region primer. Researchers made the TCR beta libraries by running three nested multiplex PCR rounds with slightly modified ARM-PCR. A C-beta reverse primer was combined with TRBV1-TRBV30 forward primers in the first two PCR rounds, and each round had around 11 cycles. A single record per CDR3 protein comes from TCRdb applying MiXCR to the multiplex PCR reads. Seen here are over 100,000 distinct CDR3 sequences, under 70% observed once, and the top ten hold about 8%. As regards this clonotype: Sequence at one end of the junction differs from germline and may be a read error.

Germline loops: CDR1 WSHSY, CDR2 SAAADI. CDR3 size: 13 residues. The clonotype originates from a woman aged 55-69 years with primary liver carcinoma and hepatitis B virus infection. Sequenced: tumor-adjacent normal liver tissue. This chain connects TRBV10-2 to TRBJ2-3; no clear D. The DNA of the CDR3 is TGCGCCAGCAGTGAGTCGATCACAGATATGCAGTATTTT. The encoded protein is CASSESITDMQYF.